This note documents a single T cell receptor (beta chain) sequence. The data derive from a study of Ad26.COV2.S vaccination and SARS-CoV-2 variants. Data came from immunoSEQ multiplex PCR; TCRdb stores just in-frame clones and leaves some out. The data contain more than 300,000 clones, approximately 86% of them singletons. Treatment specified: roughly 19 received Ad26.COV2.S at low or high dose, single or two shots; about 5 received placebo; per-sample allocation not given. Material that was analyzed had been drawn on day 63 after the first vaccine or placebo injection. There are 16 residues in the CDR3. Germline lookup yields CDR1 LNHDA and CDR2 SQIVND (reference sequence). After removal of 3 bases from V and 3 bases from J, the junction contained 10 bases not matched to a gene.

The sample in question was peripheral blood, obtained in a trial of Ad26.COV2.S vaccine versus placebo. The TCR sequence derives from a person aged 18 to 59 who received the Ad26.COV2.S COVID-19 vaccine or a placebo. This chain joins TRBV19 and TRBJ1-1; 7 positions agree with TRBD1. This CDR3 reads CASSMGRAGGDTEAFF. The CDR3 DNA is TGTGCCAGTAGTATGGGTCGGGCAGGGGGTGACACTGAAGCTTTCTTT.